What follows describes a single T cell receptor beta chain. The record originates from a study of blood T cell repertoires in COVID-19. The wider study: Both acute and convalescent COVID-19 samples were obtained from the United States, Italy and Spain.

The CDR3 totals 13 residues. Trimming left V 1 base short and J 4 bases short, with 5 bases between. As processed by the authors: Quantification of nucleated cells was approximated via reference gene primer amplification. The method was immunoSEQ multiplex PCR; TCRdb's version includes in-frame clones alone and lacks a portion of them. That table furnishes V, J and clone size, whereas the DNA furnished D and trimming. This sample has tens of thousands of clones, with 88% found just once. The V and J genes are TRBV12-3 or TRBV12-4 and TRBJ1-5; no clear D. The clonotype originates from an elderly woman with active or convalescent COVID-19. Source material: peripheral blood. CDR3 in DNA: TGTGCCAGCAGTTTAGTTGAGAATCAGCCCCAGCATTTT. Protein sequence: CASSLVENQPQHF.